This TCR beta chain stems from a study of technical replicates of blood from several donors. Assay: immunoSEQ multiplex PCR; the TCRdb copy retains only in-frame clones and omits some. The sample has over 60,000 clones, 93% seen once; the top ten hold 0.25%. This clonotype was obtained from a human donor in good health. The material sequenced was T cells isolated from PBMCs.

The CDR3 spells CASSPGGAYYGYTF. DNA for the CDR3: TGTGCCAGCTCACCAGGGGGGGCCTACTATGGCTACACCTTC. The rearrangement links TRBV18 to TRBJ1-2, with D perhaps matching TRBD1 (6 bases). The CDR3 covers 14 residues. The V gene's germline CDR1 is KGHSH and CDR2 LQKENI. The ends were cut back, 2 bases at V and 3 bases at J, with 10 bases in the middle.